The sequence of this T cell receptor (beta chain) was determined in a study of neurological immune-mediated disorders. Trimming pared 0 bases from V and 2 bases from J, leaving 8 bases between. This CDR3 is built from 14 residues. Germline CDR1 is ENHRY and CDR2 is SYGVKD. This clonotype has a count of ten or more. Its antigen is unidentified. Time point given: longitudinal time-point 3. Whole-study findings and limits: While HTLV-1-associated myelopathy showed the greatest TCR clonal expansion, multiple sclerosis showed the least, falling below healthy controls. Because no CDR3 amino acid sequences were shared across subjects by expanded clones, private repertoires were suggested in all groups.

5'RACE generated cDNA with 10-nucleotide random UMIs. Per sequencing run, 15-18 subjects together gave over 170 million TCR-beta sequences. TCRdb called the 5' RACE reads again in MiXCR, with one record for every CDR3 protein. The sample has tens of thousands of distinct CDR3 sequences; 8% to 9% are singletons. Sequences were obtained from PBMCs. The rearrangement joins TRBV10-3 to TRBJ2-7; weak D call: TRBD1 (5 bases). The source is a woman aged 40 to 50 in good health. The CDR3 nucleotides are TGTGCCATCAGTGAGTCGCCAGGGACCTACGAGCAGTACTTC. This translates into CAISESPGTYEQYF.